This paragraph reports one TCR beta chain. Its antigen remains unknown. V was trimmed by 5 bases and J by 0 bases, leaving 11 bases between them. The CDR3 spans 14 residues. The germline V gene encodes CDR1 SNHLY and CDR2 FYNNEI. This record comes from a study of OX40 agonist ivuxolimab in advanced cancers. On the study more broadly: Ivuxolimab is a fully human IgG2 antibody that activates OX40 (CD134). Study findings and constraints: More expanded clones were seen, on average, in CD8+ T cells than in CD4+. Clonal expansion among partial responders at 0.1-3.0 mg/kg ranked near the lowest.

Assay: immunoSEQ multiplex PCR; the TCRdb copy retains only in-frame clones and omits some. In the table there are tens of thousands of clones, about nine tenths of which are singletons. This TCR came from an adult with an advanced solid tumor such as melanoma, head and neck, liver or kidney cancer. The source material was CD4+ or CD8+ T cells sorted from blood, sampled in a trial of the OX40 agonist ivuxolimab. The chain employs TRBV2 and TRBJ2-7; D possibly corresponds to TRBD1 (5 bases). This CDR3 reads CASSLRQSSYEQYF. The CDR3 DNA sequence: TGTGCCAGCAGTCTGCGACAGAGCTCCTACGAGCAGTACTTC.